A single sample gave rise to the 15 T cell receptor beta chains below, sequenced in a study of shared clonotypes between healthy human individuals. Naive CD8 cells were CD45RO-negative, positively selected for CCR7, excluding terminally differentiated effector memory CD45RA+ cells. Profiling relied on immunoSEQ multiplex PCR, and the TCRdb table lists in-frame clones only, not all of them. The sample lists hundreds of thousands of clones; about 91% were seen once. Sequencing was done on a sample of naive CD8+ T cells sorted from blood. The receptors originated from a man younger than 45 in good health.

CDR3: CASSYSTSTDTQYF. The CDR3 region has the DNA TGTGCCAGCAGCTACAGTACTAGCACAGATACGCAGTATTTT. The chain links TRBV13 to TRBJ2-3, with D hard to call. Trimming cost V 4 bases and J 0 bases, with 8 bases left between them. From germline, CDR1 is PRHDT and CDR2 FYEKMQ (reference sequence). CDR3 length: 14 residues.

This sequence joins TRBV15 and TRBJ1-4, with 8 bases lining up with TRBD1. V shed 2 bases and J 5 bases; nucleotides not matched to a gene: 4. The CDR3 totals 15 residues. Germline CDR1 LNHNV, CDR2 YYDKDF (reference sequence). The CDR3 protein is CATSRRDRRNEKLFF. CDR3 DNA sequence: TGTGCCACCAGCAGAAGGGACAGGAGAAATGAAAAACTGTTTTTT.

This sequence joins TRBV28 and TRBJ2-7; D tentatively reads TRBD1 or TRBD2 (7 bases each). The CDR3 has 16 residues. The V and J ends lost 7 bases and 1 base respectively, with 20 bases between them. Germline-derived CDR1 and CDR2 are MDHEN and SYDVKM. CDR3 amino acids: CASTSRLARGSYEQYF. Here the CDR3 DNA reads TGTGCCAGCACCTCGAGACTAGCCAGGGGGTCCTACGAGCAGTACTTC.

The rearrangement links TRBV28 to TRBJ2-6, with 8 bases aligning to TRBD1. The CDR3 has 20 residues. V shed 5 bases, J shed 0 bases, and the junction held 15 bases outside the gene matches. Germline lookup yields CDR1 MDHEN and CDR2 SYDVKM. The CDR3 DNA reads as TGTGCCAGCAGTCCCAGTCTCCGGGGACAGGTCATCTCTGGGGCCAACGTCCTGACTTTC. Its translation is CASSPSLRGQVISGANVLTF.

This chain links TRBV6-6 with TRBJ2-3; TRBD2 aligns across 9 bases. The CDR3 contains 15 residues. Unmatched junction bases numbered 4, after V lost 2 bases and J lost 4 bases. Germline V gene lookup returns CDR1 MNHNY and CDR2 SVGAGI (reference sequence). The CDR3 sequence is CASSYMAGGSDTQYF. The CDR3 bases are TGTGCCAGCAGTTACATGGCGGGAGGGTCAGATACGCAGTATTTT.

The rearrangement links TRBV28 to TRBJ2-1, with 10 bases that match TRBD2. V dropped 4 bases and J dropped 4; count of bases not matched to a gene: 7. CDR1 and CDR2 from the germline V gene are MDHEN and SYDVKM. The CDR3 is made up of 16 amino acids. The CDR3 here is CASSSEAGGPYNEQFF. The CDR3 nucleotides read TGTGCCAGCAGTTCTGAAGCGGGAGGGCCGTACAATGAGCAGTTCTTC.

The V gene is TRBV6-4, the J gene TRBJ2-2; D call uncertain. This CDR3 spans 14 amino acids. The V end lost 2 bases, the J end lost 6 bases, and 10 bases lay between the germline ends. The germline V gene has CDR1 MRHNA and CDR2 SNTAGT. As DNA, the CDR3 is TGTGCCAGCAGTGACGAAGGGTTCTCCGGGGAGCTGTTTTTT. Protein product: CASSDEGFSGELFF.

The chain has TRBV6-5 and TRBJ2-7, with D possibly being TRBD2 (7 bases). Germline values: CDR1 MNHEY, CDR2 SVGAGI. Trimming stripped 6 bases from V and 7 bases from J, with 16 bases between. CDR3 length equals 13 residues. CDR3 loop: CASRKRGGWEQYF. As DNA, the CDR3 is TGTGCCAGCAGGAAAAGGGGGGGATGGGAGCAGTACTTC.

CDR3 in amino acids: CASSLLGQAYNEQFF. CDR3 nucleotide sequence: TGTGCCAGCAGTTTATTGGGACAGGCTTACAATGAGCAGTTCTTC. V gene TRBV27 combines with J gene TRBJ2-1; TRBD1 matches at 8 bases. With V trimmed by 1 base and J by 4 bases, 3 bases remained unmatched. The CDR3 totals 15 residues. Germline CDR1 MNHEY, CDR2 SMNVEV (reference sequence).

The chain has TRBV29-1 and TRBJ2-1; 9 nucleotides match TRBD2. The CDR3 loop spans 17 amino acids. Trimming cost V 4 bases and J 0 bases; bases outside gene matches: 10. CDR1 SQVTM and CDR2 ANQGSEA come from the germline V gene. This CDR3 is CSVVGLARRSSYNEQFF. In nucleotides, the CDR3 is TGCAGCGTTGTCGGACTAGCGCGTAGGAGCTCCTACAATGAGCAGTTCTTC.

This chain uses TRBV29-1 with TRBJ2-5; a weak D match, TRBD1 (6 bases). This CDR3 region has 15 residues. Deletions cut 0 bases from V and 3 bases from J, with 14 bases between. Germline V gene lookup returns CDR1 SQVTM and CDR2 ANQGSEA. CDR3 DNA: TGCAGCGTTGAAGACATCGACAGGATGGAAGAGACCCAGTACTTC. This codes for CSVEDIDRMEETQYF.

The chain recombines TRBV9 with TRBJ1-2, with 7 bases that match TRBD1. Trimming took 0 bases from V and 2 from J; bases not matched to a gene: 7. CDR1 SGDLS and CDR2 YYNGEE come from the germline V gene. This CDR3 contains 16 residues. This CDR3 is CASSVAKTGPNYGYTF. CDR3 DNA sequence: TGTGCCAGCAGCGTAGCGAAGACAGGGCCAAACTATGGCTACACCTTC.

The gene calls are TRBV27 and TRBJ2-1; 7 bases map to TRBD2. V lost 3 bases, J lost 7 bases, and 9 bases stayed unmatched. This CDR3 has 15 residues. CDR1 MNHEY and CDR2 SMNVEV come from the germline V gene (reference sequence). CDR3 nucleotide sequence: TGTGCCAGCAGTTTTTCGTGGGAGGGTGGTAATGAGCAGTTCTTC. This encodes CASSFSWEGGNEQFF.

The chain joins TRBV27 to TRBJ1-5; D remains ambiguous. Germline CDR1 MNHEY, CDR2 SMNVEV (reference sequence). The CDR3 runs 17 residues. Trimming left V 3 bases short and J 2 bases short, with 17 bases between. The CDR3 sequence is CASSFAQVVSRNQPQHF. CDR3 nucleotides: TGTGCCAGCAGTTTTGCGCAGGTCGTATCGCGCAATCAGCCCCAGCATTTT.

A word on this clone: This could be a read error, since a much larger clone is one nucleotide away. Other DNA sequences in the sample encode the same CDR3. The gene calls are TRBV5-5 and TRBJ2-7; D gene ambiguous. Germline CDR1 SGHKS, CDR2 YYEKEE (reference sequence). The CDR3 is 11 residues long. V dropped 1 base and J dropped 3 bases, with 2 bases sitting between them. CDR3 bases: TGTGCCAGCAGCTTGAACTACGAGCAGTACTTC. Its translation: CASSLNYEQYF.